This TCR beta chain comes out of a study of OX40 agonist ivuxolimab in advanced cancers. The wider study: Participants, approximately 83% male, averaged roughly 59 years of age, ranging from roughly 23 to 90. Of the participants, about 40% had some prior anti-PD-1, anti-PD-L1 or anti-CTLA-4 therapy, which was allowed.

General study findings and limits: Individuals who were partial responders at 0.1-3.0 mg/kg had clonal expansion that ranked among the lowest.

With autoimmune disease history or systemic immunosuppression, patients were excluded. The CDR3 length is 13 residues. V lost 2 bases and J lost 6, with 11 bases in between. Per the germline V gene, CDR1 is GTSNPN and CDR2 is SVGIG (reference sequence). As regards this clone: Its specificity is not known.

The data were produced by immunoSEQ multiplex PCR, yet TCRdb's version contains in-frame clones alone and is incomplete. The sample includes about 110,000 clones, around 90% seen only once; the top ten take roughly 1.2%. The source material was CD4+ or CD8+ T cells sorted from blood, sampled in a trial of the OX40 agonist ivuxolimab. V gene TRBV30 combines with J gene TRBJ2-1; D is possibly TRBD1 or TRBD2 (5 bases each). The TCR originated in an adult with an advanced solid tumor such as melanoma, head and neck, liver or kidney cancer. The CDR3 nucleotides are TGTGCCTGGAGTCGAGGGGACCTCAATGAGCAGTTCTTC. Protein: CAWSRGDLNEQFF.